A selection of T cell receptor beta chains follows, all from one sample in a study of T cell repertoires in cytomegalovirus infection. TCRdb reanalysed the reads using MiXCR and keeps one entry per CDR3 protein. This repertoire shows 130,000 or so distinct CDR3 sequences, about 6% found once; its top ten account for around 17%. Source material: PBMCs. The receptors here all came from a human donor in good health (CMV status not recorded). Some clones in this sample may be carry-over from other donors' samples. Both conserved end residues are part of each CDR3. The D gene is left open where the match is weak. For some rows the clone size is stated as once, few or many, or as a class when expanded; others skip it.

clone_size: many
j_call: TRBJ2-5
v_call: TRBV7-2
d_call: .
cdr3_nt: TGTGCCAGCAGCTCTAGGCGGGGGCACCAAGAGACCCAGTACTTC
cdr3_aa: CASSSRRGHQETQYF

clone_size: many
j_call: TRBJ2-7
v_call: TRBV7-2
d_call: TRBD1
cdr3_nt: TGTGCCAGCAGCTCCCGGGACAGGGAGGACTACGAGCAGTACTTC
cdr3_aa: CASSSRDREDYEQYF

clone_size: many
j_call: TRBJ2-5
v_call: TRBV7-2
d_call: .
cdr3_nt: TGTGCCAGCAGCTTAAGGGCACAAGAGACCCAGTACTTC
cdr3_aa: CASSLRAQETQYF

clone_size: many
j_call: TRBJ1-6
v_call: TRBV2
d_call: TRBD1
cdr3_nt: TGTGCCAGCCTAGGGACAGGGGAATTTAATTCACCCCTCCACTTT
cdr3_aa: CASLGTGEFNSPLHF

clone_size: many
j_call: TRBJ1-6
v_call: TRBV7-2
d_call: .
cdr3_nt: TGTGCCAGCAGCTTATGGGTCGGGGGTGAAGGTTCACCCCTCCACTTT
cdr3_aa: CASSLWVGGEGSPLHF

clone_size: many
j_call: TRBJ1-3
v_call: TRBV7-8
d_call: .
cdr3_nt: TGTGCCAGCAGCTTTCCGAGCTCTGGAAACACCATATATTTT
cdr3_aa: CASSFPSSGNTIYF

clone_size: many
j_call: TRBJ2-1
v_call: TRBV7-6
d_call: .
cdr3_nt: TGTGCCAGCAGTCACGACAGGTCCTACAATGAGCAGTTCTTC
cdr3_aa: CASSHDRSYNEQFF

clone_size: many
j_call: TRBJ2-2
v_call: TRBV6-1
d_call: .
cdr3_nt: TGTGCCAGCAGTGAAGCAACAGGCTACACCGGGGAGCTGTTTTTT
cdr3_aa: CASSEATGYTGELFF

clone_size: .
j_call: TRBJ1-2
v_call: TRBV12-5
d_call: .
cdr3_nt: TGTGCTAGTGCCTTAAATGAGGGTATGGGGGGCTACACCTTC
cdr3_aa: CASALNEGMGGYTF

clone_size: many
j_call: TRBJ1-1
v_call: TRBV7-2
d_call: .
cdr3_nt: TGTGCCAGCAGCTCCCGCATGAACACTGAAGCTTTCTTT
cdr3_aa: CASSSRMNTEAFF

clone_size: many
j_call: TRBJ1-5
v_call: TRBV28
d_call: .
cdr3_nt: TGTGCCAGCAGCCCAATAGGGGGACGAAATCAGCCCCAGCATTTT
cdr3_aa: CASSPIGGRNQPQHF

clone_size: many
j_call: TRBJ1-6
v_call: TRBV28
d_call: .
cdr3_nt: TGTGCCAGCTTGAGGGGTCCGGCCCTCCACTTT
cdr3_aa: CASLRGPALHF

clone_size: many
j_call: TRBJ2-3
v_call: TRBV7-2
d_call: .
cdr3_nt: TGTGCCAGCAGCCCAGTCCAGGCGGGAAGGACAGATACGCAGTATTTT
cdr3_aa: CASSPVQAGRTDTQYF

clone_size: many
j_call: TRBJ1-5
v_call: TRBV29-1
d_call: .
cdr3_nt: TGCAGCGTTGAGGATGGGCCAGGGAATCAGCCCCAGCATTTT
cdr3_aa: CSVEDGPGNQPQHF

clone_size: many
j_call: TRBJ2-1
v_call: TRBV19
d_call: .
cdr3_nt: TGTGCCAGTAGTATAGGGACCGACAATGAGCAGTTCTTC
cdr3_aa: CASSIGTDNEQFF

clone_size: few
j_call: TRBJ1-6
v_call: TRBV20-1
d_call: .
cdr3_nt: TGCAGTGCTAGAGTTAGGCCAGGGAGCTCCTATAATTCACCCCTCCACTTT
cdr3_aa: CSARVRPGSSYNSPLHF

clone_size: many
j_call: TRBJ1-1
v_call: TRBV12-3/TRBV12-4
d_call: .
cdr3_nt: TGTGCCAGCAGTTTTTCCCCCAATCCGGGTGAAGCTTTCTTT
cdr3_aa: CASSFSPNPGEAFF

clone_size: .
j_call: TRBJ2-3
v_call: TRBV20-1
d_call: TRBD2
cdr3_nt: TGCAGTGCTATGCTAGCGGGGGTCAAAACGCAGTATTTT
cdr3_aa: CSAMLAGVKTQYF

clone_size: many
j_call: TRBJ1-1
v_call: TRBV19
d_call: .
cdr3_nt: TGTGCCAGTAGTTATCCAGCACGAGAAGCTTTCTTT
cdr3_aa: CASSYPAREAFF

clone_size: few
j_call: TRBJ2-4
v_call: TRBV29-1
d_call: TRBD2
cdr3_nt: TGCAGCGTAGAGAAGCGGGGGTGCCAAAACATTCAGTACTTC
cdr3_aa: CSVEKRGCQNIQYF

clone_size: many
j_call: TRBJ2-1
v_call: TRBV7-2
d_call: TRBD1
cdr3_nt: TGTGCCAGCAGCCAGACAATTTGGGACAGATACAATGAGCAGTTCTTC
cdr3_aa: CASSQTIWDRYNEQFF

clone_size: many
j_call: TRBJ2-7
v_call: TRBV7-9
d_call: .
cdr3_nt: TGTGCCAGCAGCCCGCGGGACGGACCCTCCTACGAGCAGTACTTC
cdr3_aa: CASSPRDGPSYEQYF

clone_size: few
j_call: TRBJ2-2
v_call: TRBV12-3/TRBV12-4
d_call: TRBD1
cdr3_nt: TGTGCCAGCAGTTGGGACAGACTAAACACCGGGGAGCTGTTTTTT
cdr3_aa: CASSWDRLNTGELFF

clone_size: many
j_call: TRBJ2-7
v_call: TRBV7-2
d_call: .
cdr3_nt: TGTGCCAGCAGGGGGGGATCGGGGGACCCCTACGAGCAGTACTTC
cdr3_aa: CASRGGSGDPYEQYF

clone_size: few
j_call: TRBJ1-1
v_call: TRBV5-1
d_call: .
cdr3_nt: TGCGCCAGCAGCTTTGGATCCGCGGACACTGAAGCTTTCTTT
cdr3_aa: CASSFGSADTEAFF

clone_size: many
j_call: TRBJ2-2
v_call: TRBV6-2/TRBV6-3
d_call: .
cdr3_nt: TGTGCCAGCTCTTCAGGAGACCGACACCCCGGGGAGCTGTTTTTT
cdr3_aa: CASSSGDRHPGELFF

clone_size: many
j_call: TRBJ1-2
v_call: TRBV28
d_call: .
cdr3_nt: TGTGCCAGCAGTTCCAACCGACGTTATGGCTACACCTTC
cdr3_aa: CASSSNRRYGYTF

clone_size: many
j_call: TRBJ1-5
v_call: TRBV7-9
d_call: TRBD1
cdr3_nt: TGTGCCAGCAGCCCAGCCACCGGGACAGGTAATCAGCCCCAGCATTTT
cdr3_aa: CASSPATGTGNQPQHF

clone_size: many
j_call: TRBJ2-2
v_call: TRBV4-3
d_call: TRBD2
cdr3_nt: TGCGCCAGCAGCCATGCATTAGCGGGGGTGACCGGGGAGCTGTTTTTT
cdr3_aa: CASSHALAGVTGELFF

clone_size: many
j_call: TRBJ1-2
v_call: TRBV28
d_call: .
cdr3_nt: TGTGCCAGCAGCGTCGTAGGGGAGTGGGCTTCGGCCACATATGGCTACACCTTC
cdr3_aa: CASSVVGEWASATYGYTF

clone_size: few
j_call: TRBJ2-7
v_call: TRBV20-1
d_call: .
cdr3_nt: TGCAGTGCTAGAGATTTCGACTCTTACGAGCAGTACTTC
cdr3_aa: CSARDFDSYEQYF

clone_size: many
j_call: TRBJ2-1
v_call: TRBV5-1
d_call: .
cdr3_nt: TGCGCCAGCAGCTTGGGAGTCCAGACAGGTTGGTTCAATGAGCAGTTCTTC
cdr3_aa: CASSLGVQTGWFNEQFF

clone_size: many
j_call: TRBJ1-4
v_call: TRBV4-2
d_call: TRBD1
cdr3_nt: TGTGCCAGCAGCCCCCGGGACAGAGAAAAACTGTTTTTT
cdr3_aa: CASSPRDREKLFF

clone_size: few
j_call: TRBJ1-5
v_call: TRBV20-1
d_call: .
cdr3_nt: TGCAGTGCTAGAGCCGGGACGTGGAGAGGGAATCAGCCCCAGCATTTT
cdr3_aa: CSARAGTWRGNQPQHF

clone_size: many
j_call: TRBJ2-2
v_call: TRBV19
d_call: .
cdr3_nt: TGTGCCAGTACCTTAGCCCCGAACACCGGGGAGCTGTTTTTT
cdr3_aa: CASTLAPNTGELFF

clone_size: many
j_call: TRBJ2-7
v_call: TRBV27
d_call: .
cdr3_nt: TGTGCCAGCAGTTTCGGCAGGGTGGGAAACGAGCAGTACTTC
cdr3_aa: CASSFGRVGNEQYF

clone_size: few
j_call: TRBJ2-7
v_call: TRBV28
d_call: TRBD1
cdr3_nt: TGTGCCAGCAGCGCAAGGGACAGGGGGCACAACGAGCAGTACTTC
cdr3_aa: CASSARDRGHNEQYF

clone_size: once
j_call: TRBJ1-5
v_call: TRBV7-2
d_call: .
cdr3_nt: TGTGCCAGCAGCTTAGGGCGGCACCCCAATCAGCCCCAGCATTTT
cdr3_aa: CASSLGRHPNQPQHF

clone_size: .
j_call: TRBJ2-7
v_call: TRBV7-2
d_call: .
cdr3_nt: TGTGCCAGCAGCTCTTTACACTCCTACGAGCAGTACTTC
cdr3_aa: CASSSLHSYEQYF

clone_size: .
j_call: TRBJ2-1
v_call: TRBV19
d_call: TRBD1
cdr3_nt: TGTGCCAGTAGTATGGGACAGGGGGGACATGGGGAGCAGTTCTTC
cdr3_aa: CASSMGQGGHGEQFF

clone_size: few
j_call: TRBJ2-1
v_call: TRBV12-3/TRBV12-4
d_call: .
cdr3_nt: TGTGCCAGCAGTTTTAGGATGGGCAGGTATTACAATGAGCAGTTCTTC
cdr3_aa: CASSFRMGRYYNEQFF

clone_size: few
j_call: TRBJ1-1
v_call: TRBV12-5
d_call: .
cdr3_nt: TGTGCTAGTGGTCCCGGACGCCCGGGAACTGAAGCTTTCTTT
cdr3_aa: CASGPGRPGTEAFF

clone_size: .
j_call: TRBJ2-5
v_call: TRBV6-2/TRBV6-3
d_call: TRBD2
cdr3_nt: TGTGCCAGCAGTTTAGCGGGCGGCTGGACCCAGTACTTC
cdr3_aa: CASSLAGGWTQYF

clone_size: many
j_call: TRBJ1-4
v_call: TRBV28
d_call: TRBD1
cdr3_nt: TGTGCCAGCAGATTTACAGGGGGCGGGGAAAAACTGTTTTTT
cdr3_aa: CASRFTGGGEKLFF

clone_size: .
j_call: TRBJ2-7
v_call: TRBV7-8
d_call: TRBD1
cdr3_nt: TGTGCCAGCGGCCAGGGGGCATATAGGTACTTC
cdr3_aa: CASGQGAYRYF

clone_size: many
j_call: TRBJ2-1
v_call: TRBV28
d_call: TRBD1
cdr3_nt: TGTGCCAGCAGTTTCGCCGGGGACAGAAATGAGCAGTTCTTC
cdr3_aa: CASSFAGDRNEQFF

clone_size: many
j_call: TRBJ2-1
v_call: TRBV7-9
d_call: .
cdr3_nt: TGTGCCAGCAGCTTAGGGAGCAATGAGCAGTTCTTC
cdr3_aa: CASSLGSNEQFF

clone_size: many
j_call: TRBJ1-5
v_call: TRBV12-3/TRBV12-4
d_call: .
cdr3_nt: TGTGCCAGCAGTCCCGGGACGGCTGCAGGGCCCCAGCATTTT
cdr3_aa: CASSPGTAAGPQHF

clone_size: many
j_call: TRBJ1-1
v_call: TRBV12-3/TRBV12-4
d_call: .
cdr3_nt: TGTGCCAGCAGCATCAGGGACATGAACACTGAAGCTTTCTTT
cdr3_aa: CASSIRDMNTEAFF

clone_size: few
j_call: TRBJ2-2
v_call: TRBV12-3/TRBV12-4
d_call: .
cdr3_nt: TGTGCCAGCAGTCGTACTCAGGCGAACACCGGGGAGCTGTTTTTT
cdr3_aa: CASSRTQANTGELFF

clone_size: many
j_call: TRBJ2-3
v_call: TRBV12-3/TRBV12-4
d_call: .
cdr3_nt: TGTGCCAGCAGTCCCCCGTGGTATACGCAGTATTTT
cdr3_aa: CASSPPWYTQYF

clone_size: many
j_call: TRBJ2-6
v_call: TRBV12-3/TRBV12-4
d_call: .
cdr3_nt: TGTGCCAGCAGGCGAGGTTCGGTCTCTGGGGCCAACGTCCTGACTTTC
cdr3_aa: CASRRGSVSGANVLTF